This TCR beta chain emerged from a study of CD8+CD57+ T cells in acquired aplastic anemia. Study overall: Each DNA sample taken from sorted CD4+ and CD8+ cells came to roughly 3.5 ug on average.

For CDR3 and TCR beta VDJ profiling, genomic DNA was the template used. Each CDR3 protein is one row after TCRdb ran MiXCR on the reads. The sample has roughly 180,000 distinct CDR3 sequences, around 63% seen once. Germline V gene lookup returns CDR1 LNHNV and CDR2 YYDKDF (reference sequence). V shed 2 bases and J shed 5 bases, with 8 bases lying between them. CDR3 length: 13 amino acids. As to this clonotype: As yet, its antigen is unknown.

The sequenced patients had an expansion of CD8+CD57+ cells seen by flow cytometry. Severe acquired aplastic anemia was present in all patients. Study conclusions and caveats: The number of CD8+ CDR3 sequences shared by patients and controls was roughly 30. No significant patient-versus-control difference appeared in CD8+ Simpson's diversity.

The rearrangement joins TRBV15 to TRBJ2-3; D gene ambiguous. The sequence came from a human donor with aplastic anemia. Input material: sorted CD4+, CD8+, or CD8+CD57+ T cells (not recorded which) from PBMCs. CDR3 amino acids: CATSRMALDTQYF. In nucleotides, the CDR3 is TGTGCCACCAGCAGAATGGCGTTAGATACGCAGTATTTT.